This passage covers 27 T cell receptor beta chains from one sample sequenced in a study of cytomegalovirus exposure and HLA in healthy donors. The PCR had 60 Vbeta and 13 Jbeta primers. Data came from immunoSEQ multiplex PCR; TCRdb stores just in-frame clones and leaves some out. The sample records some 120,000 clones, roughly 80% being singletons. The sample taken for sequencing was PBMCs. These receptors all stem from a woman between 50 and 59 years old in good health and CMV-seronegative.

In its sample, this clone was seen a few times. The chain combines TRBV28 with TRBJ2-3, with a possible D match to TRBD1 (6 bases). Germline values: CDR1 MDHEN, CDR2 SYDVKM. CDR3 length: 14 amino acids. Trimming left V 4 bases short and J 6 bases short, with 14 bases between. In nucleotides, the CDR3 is TGTGCCAGCAGTTGGGACACGGGGCTGGATACGCAGTATTTT. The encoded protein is CASSWDTGLDTQYF.

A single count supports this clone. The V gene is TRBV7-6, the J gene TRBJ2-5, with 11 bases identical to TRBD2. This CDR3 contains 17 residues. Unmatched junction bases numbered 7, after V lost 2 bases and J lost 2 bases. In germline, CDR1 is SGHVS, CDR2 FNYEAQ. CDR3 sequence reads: CASSLSGLAGGQETQYF. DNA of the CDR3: TGTGCCAGCAGCTTATCGGGGCTAGCGGGAGGACAAGAGACCCAGTACTTC.

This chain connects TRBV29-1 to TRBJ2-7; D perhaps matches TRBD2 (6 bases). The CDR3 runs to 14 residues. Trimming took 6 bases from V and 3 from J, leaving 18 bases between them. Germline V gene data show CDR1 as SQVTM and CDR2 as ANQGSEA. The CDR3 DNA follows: TGCAGCGTAAGAGGAGGGAGGCAGGTCTACGAGCAGTACTTC. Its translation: CSVRGGRQVYEQYF.

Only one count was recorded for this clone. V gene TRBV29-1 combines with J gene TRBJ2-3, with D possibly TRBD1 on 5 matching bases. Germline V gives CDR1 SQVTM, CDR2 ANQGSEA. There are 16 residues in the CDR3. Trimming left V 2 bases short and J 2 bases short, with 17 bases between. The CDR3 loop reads CSVESRSQGHTDTQYF. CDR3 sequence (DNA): TGCAGCGTTGAATCCCGGAGTCAGGGCCACACAGATACGCAGTATTTT.

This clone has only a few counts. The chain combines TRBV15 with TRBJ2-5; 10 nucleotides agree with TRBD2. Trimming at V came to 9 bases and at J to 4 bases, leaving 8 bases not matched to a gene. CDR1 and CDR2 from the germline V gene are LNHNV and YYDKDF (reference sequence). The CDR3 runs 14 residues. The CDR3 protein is CATHSGRMLETQYF. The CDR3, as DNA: TGTGCCACTCATAGCGGGAGGATGTTAGAGACCCAGTACTTC. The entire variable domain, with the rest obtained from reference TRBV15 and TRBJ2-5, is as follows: DAMVIQNPRYQVTQFGKPVTLSCSQTLNHNVMYWYQQKSSQAPKLLFHYYDKDFNNEADTPDNFQSRRPNTSFCFLDIRSPGLGDTAMYLCATHSGRMLETQYFGPGTRLLVL.

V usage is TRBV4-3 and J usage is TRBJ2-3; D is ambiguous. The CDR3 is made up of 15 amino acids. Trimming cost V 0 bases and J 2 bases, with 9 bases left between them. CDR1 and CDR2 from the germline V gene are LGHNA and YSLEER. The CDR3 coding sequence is TGCGCCAGCAGCCAAGAGGCTAGAAACACAGATACGCAGTATTTT. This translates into CASSQEARNTDTQYF.

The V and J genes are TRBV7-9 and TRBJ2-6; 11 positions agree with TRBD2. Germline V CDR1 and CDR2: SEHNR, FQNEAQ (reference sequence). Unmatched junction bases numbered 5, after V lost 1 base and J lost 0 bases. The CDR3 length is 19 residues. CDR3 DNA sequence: TGTGCCAGCAGCTTAGGTCGGGGACTAGCGGTCTCTGGGGCCAACGTCCTGACTTTC. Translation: CASSLGRGLAVSGANVLTF.

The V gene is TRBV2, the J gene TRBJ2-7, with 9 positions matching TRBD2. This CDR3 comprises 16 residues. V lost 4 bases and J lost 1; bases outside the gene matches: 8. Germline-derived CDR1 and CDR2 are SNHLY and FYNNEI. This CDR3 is CASSAMGLASSYEQYF. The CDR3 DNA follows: TGTGCCAGCAGTGCGATGGGACTAGCATCTTCCTACGAGCAGTACTTC.

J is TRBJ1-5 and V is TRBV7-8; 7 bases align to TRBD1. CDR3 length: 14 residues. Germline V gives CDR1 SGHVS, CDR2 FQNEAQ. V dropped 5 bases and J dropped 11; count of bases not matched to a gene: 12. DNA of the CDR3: TGTGCCAGCAGCCCAGTAGTGGCCACAGGGGCCCAGCATTTT. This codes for CASSPVVATGAQHF. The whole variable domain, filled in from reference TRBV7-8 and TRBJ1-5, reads GAGVSQSPRYKVAKRGQDVALRCDPISGHVSLFWYQQALGQGPEFLTYFQNEAQLDKSGLPSDRFFAERPEGSVSTLKIQRTQQEDSAVYLCASSPVVATGAQHFGDGTRLSIL.

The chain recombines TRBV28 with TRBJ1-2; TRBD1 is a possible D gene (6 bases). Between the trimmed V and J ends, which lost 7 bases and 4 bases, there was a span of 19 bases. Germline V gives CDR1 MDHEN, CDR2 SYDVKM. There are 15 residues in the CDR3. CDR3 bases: TGTGCCAGCAATCCTGTGGGGGCCGACTTCTATGGCTACACCTTC. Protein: CASNPVGADFYGYTF.

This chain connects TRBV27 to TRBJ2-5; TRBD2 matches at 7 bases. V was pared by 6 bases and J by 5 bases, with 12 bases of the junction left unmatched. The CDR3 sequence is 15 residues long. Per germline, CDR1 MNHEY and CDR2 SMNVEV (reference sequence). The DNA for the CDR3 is TGTGCCAGCAGGCGACTTGGACTAGAGGGGGAGACCCAGTACTTC. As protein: CASRRLGLEGETQYF.

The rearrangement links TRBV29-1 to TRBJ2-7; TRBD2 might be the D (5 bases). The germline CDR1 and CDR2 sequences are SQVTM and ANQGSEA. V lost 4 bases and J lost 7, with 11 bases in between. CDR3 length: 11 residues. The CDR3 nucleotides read TGCAGCGTTGTTACGGGAAAGGAGCAGTACTTC. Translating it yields CSVVTGKEQYF.

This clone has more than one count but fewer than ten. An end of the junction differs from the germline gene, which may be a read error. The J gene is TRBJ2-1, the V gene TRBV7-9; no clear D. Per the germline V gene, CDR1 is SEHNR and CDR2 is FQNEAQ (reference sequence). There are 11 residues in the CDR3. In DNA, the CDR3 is TGTTCCAGCAGCCAGGTGGATGAGCAGTTCTTC. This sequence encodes CSSSQVDEQFF.

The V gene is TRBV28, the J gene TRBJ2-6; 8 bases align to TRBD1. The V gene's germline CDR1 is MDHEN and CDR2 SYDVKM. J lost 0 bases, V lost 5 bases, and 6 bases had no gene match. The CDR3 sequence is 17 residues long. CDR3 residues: CASSLRQGFSGANVLTF. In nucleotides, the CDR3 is TGTGCCAGCAGTCTCCGACAGGGGTTCTCTGGGGCCAACGTCCTGACTTTC.

CDR3 protein: CASSLVGRGNTEAFF. CDR3 nucleotides: TGTGCCAGCAGTTTAGTTGGGAGAGGCAACACTGAAGCTTTCTTT. The rearrangement uses TRBV28 and TRBJ1-1; D is undetermined. V lost 2 bases and J 2 bases, leaving 12 bases between the germline ends. This CDR3 contains 15 residues. Germline-derived CDR1 and CDR2 are MDHEN and SYDVKM.

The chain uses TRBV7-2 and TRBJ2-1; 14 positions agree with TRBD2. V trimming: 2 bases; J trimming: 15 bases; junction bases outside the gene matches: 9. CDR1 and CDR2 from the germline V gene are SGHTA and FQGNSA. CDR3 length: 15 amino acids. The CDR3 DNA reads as TGTGCCAGCAGCTTAATCGGGACTAGCGGGAGTGGTCCGTTCTTC. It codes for CASSLIGTSGSGPFF.

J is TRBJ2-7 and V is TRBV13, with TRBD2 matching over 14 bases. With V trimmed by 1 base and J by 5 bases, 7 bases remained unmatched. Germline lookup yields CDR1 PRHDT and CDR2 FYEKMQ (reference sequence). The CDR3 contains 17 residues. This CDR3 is CASSLEGLAGEGNEQYF. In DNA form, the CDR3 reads TGTGCCAGCAGCTTAGAGGGACTAGCGGGAGAGGGGAACGAGCAGTACTTC.

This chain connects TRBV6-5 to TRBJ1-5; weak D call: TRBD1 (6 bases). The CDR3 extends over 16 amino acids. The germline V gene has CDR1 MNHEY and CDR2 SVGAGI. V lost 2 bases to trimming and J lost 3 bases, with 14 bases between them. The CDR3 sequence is CASSYRWTDANQPQHF. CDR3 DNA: TGTGCCAGCAGTTACCGTTGGACAGACGCCAATCAGCCCCAGCATTTT.

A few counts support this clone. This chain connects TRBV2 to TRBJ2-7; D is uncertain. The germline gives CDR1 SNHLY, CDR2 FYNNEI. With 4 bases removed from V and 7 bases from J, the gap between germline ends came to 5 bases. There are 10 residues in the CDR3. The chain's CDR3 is CASSGEEQYF. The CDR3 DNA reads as TGTGCCAGCAGTGGAGAGGAGCAGTACTTC.

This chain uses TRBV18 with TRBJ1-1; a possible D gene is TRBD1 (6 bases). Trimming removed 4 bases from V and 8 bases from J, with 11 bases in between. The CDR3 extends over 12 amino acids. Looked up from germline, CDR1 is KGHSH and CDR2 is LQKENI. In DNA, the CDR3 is TGTGCCAGCTCACAGGGGGAAGGAGAAGCTTTCTTT. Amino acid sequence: CASSQGEGEAFF.

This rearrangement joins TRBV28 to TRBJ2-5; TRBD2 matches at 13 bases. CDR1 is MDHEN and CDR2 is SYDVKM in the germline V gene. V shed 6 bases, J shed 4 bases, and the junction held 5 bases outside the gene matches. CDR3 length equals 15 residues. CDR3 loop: CASRAGTSGIETQYF. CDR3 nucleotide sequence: TGTGCCAGCAGAGCCGGGACTAGCGGGATAGAGACCCAGTACTTC.

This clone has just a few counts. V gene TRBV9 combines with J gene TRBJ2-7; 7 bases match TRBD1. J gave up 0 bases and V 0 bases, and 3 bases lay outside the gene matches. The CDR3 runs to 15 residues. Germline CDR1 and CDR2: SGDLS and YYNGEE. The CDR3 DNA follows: TGTGCCAGCAGCGTAGGGGGACAGATCTCCTACGAGCAGTACTTC. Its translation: CASSVGGQISYEQYF. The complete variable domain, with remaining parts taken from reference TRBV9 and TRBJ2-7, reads DSGVTQTPKHLITATGQRVTLRCSPRSGDLSVYWYQQSLDQGLQFLIQYYNGEERAKGNILERFSAQQFPDLHSELNLSSLELGDSALYFCASSVGGQISYEQYFGPGTRLTVT.

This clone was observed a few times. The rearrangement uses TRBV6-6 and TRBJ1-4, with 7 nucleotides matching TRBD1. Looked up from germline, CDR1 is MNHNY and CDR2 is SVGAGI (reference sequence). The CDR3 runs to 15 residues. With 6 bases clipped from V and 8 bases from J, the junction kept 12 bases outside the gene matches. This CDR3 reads CASSHEVDRDEKLFF. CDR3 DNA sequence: TGTGCCAGCAGCCACGAGGTTGACAGGGACGAAAAACTGTTTTTT.

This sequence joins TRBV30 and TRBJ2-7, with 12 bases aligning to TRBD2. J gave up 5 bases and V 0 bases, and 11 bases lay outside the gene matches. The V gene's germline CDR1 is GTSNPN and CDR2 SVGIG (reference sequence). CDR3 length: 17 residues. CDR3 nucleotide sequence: TGTGCCTGGAGTGTCCTCCGGACTAGCGGGACCCTAGACGAGCAGTACTTC. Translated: CAWSVLRTSGTLDEQYF.

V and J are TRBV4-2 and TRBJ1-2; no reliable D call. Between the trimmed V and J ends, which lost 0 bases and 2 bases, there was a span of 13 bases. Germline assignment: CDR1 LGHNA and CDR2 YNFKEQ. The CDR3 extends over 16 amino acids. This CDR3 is CASSQDPLTVNYGYTF. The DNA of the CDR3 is TGTGCCAGCAGCCAAGATCCCCTAACGGTGAACTATGGCTACACCTTC.

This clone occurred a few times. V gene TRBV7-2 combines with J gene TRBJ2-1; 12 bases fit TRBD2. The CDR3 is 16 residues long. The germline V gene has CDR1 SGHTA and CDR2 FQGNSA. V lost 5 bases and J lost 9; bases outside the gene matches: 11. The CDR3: CASSVRLAGEGTEQFF. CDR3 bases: TGTGCCAGCAGCGTAAGACTAGCGGGAGAGGGGACTGAGCAGTTCTTC.

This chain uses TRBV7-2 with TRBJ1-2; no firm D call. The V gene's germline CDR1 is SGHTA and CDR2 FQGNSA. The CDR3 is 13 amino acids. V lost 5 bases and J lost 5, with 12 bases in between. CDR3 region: CASSQDGIYGYTF. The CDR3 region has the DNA TGTGCCAGCAGCCAGGACGGGATATATGGCTACACCTTC.